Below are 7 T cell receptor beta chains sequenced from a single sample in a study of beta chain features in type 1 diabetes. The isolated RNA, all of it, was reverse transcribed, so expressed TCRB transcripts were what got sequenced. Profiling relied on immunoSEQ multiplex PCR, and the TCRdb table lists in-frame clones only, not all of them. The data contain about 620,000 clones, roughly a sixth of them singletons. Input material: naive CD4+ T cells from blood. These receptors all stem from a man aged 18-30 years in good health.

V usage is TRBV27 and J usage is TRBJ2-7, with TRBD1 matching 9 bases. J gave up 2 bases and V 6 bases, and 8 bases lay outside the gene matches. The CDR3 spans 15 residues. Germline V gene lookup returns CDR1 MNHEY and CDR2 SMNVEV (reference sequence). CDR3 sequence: CASRGGTGIPYEQYF. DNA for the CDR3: TGTGCCAGCAGGGGAGGGACAGGGATACCCTACGAGCAGTACTTC.

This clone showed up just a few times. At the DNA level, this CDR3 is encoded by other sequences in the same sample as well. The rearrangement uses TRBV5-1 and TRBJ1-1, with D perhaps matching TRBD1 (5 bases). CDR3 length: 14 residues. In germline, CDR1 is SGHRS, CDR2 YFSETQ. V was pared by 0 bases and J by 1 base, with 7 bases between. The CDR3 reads CASSLDGANTEAFF. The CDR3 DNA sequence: TGCGCCAGCAGCTTGGATGGGGCGAACACTGAAGCTTTCTTT.

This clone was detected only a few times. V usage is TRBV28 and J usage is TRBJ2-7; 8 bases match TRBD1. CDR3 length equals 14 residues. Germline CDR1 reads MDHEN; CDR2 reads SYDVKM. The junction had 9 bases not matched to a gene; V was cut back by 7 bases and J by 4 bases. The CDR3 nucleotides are TGTGCCAGCACCACAGGGACAGGCCAATACGAGCAGTACTTC. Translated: CASTTGTGQYEQYF.

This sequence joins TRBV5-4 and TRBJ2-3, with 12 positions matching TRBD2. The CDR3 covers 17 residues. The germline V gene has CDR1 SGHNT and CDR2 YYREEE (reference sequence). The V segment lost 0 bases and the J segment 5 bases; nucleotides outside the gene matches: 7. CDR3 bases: TGTGCCAGCAGCTTGGAGGGGCGGACTAGCGGGGAAGATACGCAGTATTTT. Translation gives CASSLEGRTSGEDTQYF.

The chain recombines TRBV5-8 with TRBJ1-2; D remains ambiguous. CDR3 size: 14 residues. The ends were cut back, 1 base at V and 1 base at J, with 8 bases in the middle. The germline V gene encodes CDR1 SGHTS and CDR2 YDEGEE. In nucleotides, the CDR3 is TGTGCCAGCAGCTTGATCCGACGTAACTATGGCTACACCTTC. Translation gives CASSLIRRNYGYTF.

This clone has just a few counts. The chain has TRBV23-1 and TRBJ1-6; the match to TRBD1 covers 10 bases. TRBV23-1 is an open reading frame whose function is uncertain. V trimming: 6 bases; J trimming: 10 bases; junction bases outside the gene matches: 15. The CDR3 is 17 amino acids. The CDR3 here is CASRLNGPTGGGSPLHF. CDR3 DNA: TGCGCCAGCAGACTAAATGGGCCGACAGGGGGCGGGTCACCCCTCCACTTT.

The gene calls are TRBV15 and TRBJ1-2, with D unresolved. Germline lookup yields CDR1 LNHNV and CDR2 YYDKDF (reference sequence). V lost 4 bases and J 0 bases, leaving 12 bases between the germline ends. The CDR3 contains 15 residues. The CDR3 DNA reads TGTGCCACCAGCATAGATCCGGGTTCTAACTATGGCTACACCTTC. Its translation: CATSIDPGSNYGYTF.